The source of this T cell receptor (beta chain) is a study of neurological immune-mediated disorders. This clonotype occurred many times. Stored at -80 C, 2 million PBMCs were the source of the unsorted libraries. V lost 6 bases to trimming and J lost 4 bases, with 12 bases between them. The V gene's germline CDR1 is DFQATT and CDR2 SNEGSKA (reference sequence). The CDR3 covers 13 residues. With 10-nucleotide random UMIs included, cDNA was synthesized by 5'RACE. Over 190 million TCR-beta sequences from 15-18 subjects came from every sequencing run. TCRdb fed the 5' RACE reads into MiXCR, producing one record per CDR3 protein. The table records roughly 14,000 distinct CDR3 sequences, under 11% of them present only once.

The sequence came from a woman aged 40 to 49 in good health. J is TRBJ2-2 and V is TRBV20-1, with unresolved D. The sequenced sample consisted of PBMCs. The CDR3 sequence is CSASREPTGELFF. DNA of the CDR3: TGCAGTGCGAGCAGAGAGCCCACCGGGGAGCTGTTTTTT.